The 8 T cell receptor beta chains listed next were all sequenced from one sample in a study of blood T cell repertoires in COVID-19. The repertoire was sequenced with immunoSEQ multiplex PCR; TCRdb's copy has only in-frame clones and lacks some. The table shows 250,000 to 350,000 clones, with 88% occurring only once. The sequencing input was peripheral blood. The receptor set was obtained from a woman aged 25 to 39 with COVID-19, enrolled during active disease.

The DNA for the CDR3 is TGTGCCAGCAGTTTACCGGGACAGGGGTTTTCCCAAAACATTCAGTACTTC. It codes for CASSLPGQGFSQNIQYF. The chain combines TRBV28 with TRBJ2-4; 10 nucleotides agree with TRBD1. Per germline, CDR1 MDHEN and CDR2 SYDVKM. Trimming cost V 2 bases and J 5 bases; bases outside gene matches: 9. The CDR3 is made up of 17 amino acids.

This chain connects TRBV19 to TRBJ1-5; no reliable D call. Looked up from germline, CDR1 is LNHDA and CDR2 is SQIVND (reference sequence). V was shortened by 2 bases and J by 0 bases, with 5 bases between the two germline ends. This CDR3 is 14 amino acids long. This CDR3 reads CASSIYYSNQPQHF. CDR3 DNA sequence: TGTGCCAGTAGTATATACTATAGCAATCAGCCCCAGCATTTT.

The chain employs TRBV7-8 and TRBJ1-5; D gene ambiguous. The CDR3 covers 14 residues. From germline, CDR1 is SGHVS and CDR2 FQNEAQ. With 0 bases removed from V and 5 bases from J, the gap between germline ends came to 8 bases. The CDR3 is CASSLAGVHQPQHF. In DNA, the CDR3 is TGTGCCAGCAGCTTAGCCGGGGTTCATCAGCCCCAGCATTTT.

The CDR3 loop is CASSLTGADNEQFF. Here the CDR3 DNA reads TGTGCCAGCAGCTTAACGGGAGCGGACAATGAGCAGTTCTTC. This chain uses TRBV7-9 with TRBJ2-1; tentative D call: TRBD2 (6 bases). Deletions cut 2 bases from V and 5 bases from J, with 10 bases between. This CDR3 is built from 14 residues. The germline CDR1 and CDR2 sequences are SEHNR and FQNEAQ (reference sequence).

This chain joins TRBV7-2 and TRBJ1-6; 7 bases match TRBD1. The germline gives CDR1 SGHTA, CDR2 FQGNSA. J lost 7 bases, V lost 1 base, and 13 bases had no gene match. The CDR3 has 18 amino acids. CDR3 residues: CASSLVTGPGVGNSPLHF. The DNA for the CDR3 is TGTGCCAGCAGCTTAGTGACAGGGCCTGGGGTTGGGAATTCACCCCTCCACTTT.

This clone was seen a few times. The chain joins TRBV27 to TRBJ1-5; no firm D call. V was pared by 6 bases and J by 4 bases, with 10 bases between. Germline CDR1 MNHEY, CDR2 SMNVEV (reference sequence). This CDR3 spans 13 amino acids. For the CDR3, the DNA is TGTGCCAGCAGCGGACTGCGAAATCAGCCCCAGCATTTT. This sequence encodes CASSGLRNQPQHF.

This chain joins TRBV2 and TRBJ1-2; TRBD1 aligns across 10 bases. Germline loops: CDR1 SNHLY, CDR2 FYNNEI. The CDR3 extends over 15 amino acids. Trimming removed 5 bases from V and 3 bases from J; junction bases left unmatched: 6. DNA for the CDR3: TGTGCCAGCAGTTACGACAGGGGGCAGGACTATGGCTACACCTTC. It codes for CASSYDRGQDYGYTF.

The gene calls are TRBV13 and TRBJ2-3; TRBD2 might be the D (7 bases). Germline lookup yields CDR1 PRHDT and CDR2 FYEKMQ (reference sequence). This CDR3 region has 16 residues. V lost 5 bases to trimming and J lost 1 base, with 16 bases between them. The CDR3 region has the DNA TGTGCCAGCAGCCCGGGGGGCAGGGTGGGCACAGATACGCAGTATTTT. It codes for CASSPGGRVGTDTQYF.